This T cell receptor (beta chain) comes out of a study of blood T cell repertoires in COVID-19. Study in general: Samples taken during acute and convalescent COVID-19 were collected in the United States, Italy and Spain.

Sequenced by immunoSEQ multiplex PCR; TCRdb stores in-frame clones only, minus some. The profile shows around 300,000 clones, 80% to 90% of them singletons. The receptor's source is a woman aged 18-35 years who had recovered from COVID-19. The sequenced material came from PBMCs or T cells enriched from blood (not recorded which).

The CDR3 DNA sequence: TGTGCCAGCAGTGCCTCCGGGACAGGTGCATACACTGAAGCTTTCTTT. Its translation: CASSASGTGAYTEAFF. The V gene is TRBV28, the J gene TRBJ1-1; 8 bases match TRBD1. From germline, CDR1 is MDHEN and CDR2 SYDVKM. V lost 5 bases, J lost 3 bases, and 11 bases stayed unmatched. The CDR3 contains 16 residues.